This T cell receptor beta chain was sequenced in a study of shared clonotypes between healthy human individuals (dated by TCRdb to between 2020 and 2021). General notes on the study: The cohort included three men and a couple of women between 18 and 49 years of age. For each donor, CD4 naive and CD4 memory were each run on three plates, CD8 naive on two plates, and CD8 memory on one plate. To estimate repertoire size and how much clonotypes are shared between individuals, the study performed deep sequencing of blood TCR repertoires from a handful of healthy adults. To increase sequencing depth and limit assay-specific biases, TCR repertoire library preparation and sequencing were carried out by different laboratories using diverse techniques. Per donor, leukapheresis produced somewhere between about 0.94 and 9.5 billion PBMCs. Findings and caveats that apply to the study as a whole: Sampling was restricted to blood, and TCR repertoires in tissue are likely to differ from TCR repertoires in blood. The genetic and exposure-history diversity represented was limited by the small number of donors. Naive subsets generally had larger estimated clonotype richness than memory subsets did. Pairwise subsampling indicated that sequencing depth was expected to affect the degree of clonotype sharing among donors. Compared with non-shared clonotypes, clonotypes shared by all four sorted-subset donors had higher generation probabilities. Incomplete sequencing was indicated by rarefaction of sorted-subset datasets, despite the large sequencing depth. Across a few donors, approximately 5% of naive CD4, roughly 3.5% of naive CD8, roughly 2.3% of memory CD4, and 0.3% to 0.45% of memory CD8 clonotypes were shared.

CD8 naive samples were CD45RO-negative cells positively selected for CCR7, giving a CD45RA+CCR7+ population that excluded TemRA cells. The donors were healthy, HIV-negative adults who had no recently reported acute infections or vaccinations. Every donor was a Caucasian adult residing in Nashville, Tennessee, USA. After blood collection by leukapheresis, PBMCs were isolated using Ficoll-Histopaque density gradient centrifugation and then cryopreserved in the vapor phase of liquid nitrogen. Purity and quantity of every magnetically sorted T cell population were checked by analytical flow cytometry. From each sorted fraction, genomic DNA was isolated and quantified by UV absorbance on a Nanodrop 2000c. V drops 6 bases and J drops 3 bases, leaving 3 bases in between. CDR1 and CDR2 are drawn from the germline V gene: MNHEY, SVGAGI. Including cysteine and phenylalanine, the CDR3 has 11 amino acids. Just CDR3 DNA is preserved here, 33 bases in frame from base 1.

Regarding this clone: Its binding antigen is unknown. Qualities for individual bases were not recorded, and no much larger clone is one base off.

Using the deep immunoSEQ assay, multiplex PCR amplified TCR CDR3 regions from genomic DNA. Extracted genomic DNA from each cell subset was spread evenly across all wells of several immunoSEQ 96-well plates, with each plate serving as a replicate. Each replicate PCR for sorted subsets received about 210 ng genomic DNA, equal to about 30,000 T cell genomes. Purified libraries were measured with a Qubit 3.0 fluorometer, size-checked on a Bioanalyzer 2100, and measured again with the KAPA Library Quantification kit. Each immunoSEQ 96-well plate was sequenced on its own single-read 150-cycle Illumina NextSeq 550 flow cell. The original pipeline was this. The immunoSEQ output contained only junctional sequences without quality scores, so filtering could not match that applied to full-length reads. To assign V/J genes and CDR3, sequences were annotated against IMGT germline references using PyIR, a Python wrapper for IgBLAST v1.9. Any read was removed if the V/J assignment was weak (E-value above 1e-6), the CDR3 was missing, or the read contained stop codons, out-of-frame junctions, or ambiguous translated residues. V3J clonotypes were defined as sequences sharing the same inferred V gene, J gene, and CDR3 amino acid sequence. Percentage overlap between repertoires was calculated by dividing the number of shared unique clonotypes by the size of the smaller repertoire. Richness of each repertoire was evaluated using RTK rarefaction, the Chao1 estimator, and Recon v2.1 estimates of unobserved clonotypes. Generation probabilities were computed with OLGA for all TCRbeta clonotypes obtained by the gDNA method from several donors. TCRdb obtained this table from immuneACCESS and retained in-frame rearrangements with V and J assigned. These tables miss some clones; where compared with another copy, unresolved V genes account for less than half of the shortfall, and the remainder is unexplained. D and trimming were read from the DNA, whereas the V and J calls and clone size are those reported in that table. For this sample there are about 680,000 clones; 92% appear just once. 24% of the sample lies in the top ten.

The sequenced sample was naive CD8+ T cells sorted from blood. The label giving this sample's cell subset or site can be read as: CD45RA+CCR7+. The V and J genes are TRBV6-5 and TRBJ2-1, with no confidently assigned D gene. The receptor was derived from a young man in good health. The nucleotide sequence reads TGTGCCAGCAGGCTCTACAATGAGCAGTTCTTC. Translated, this is CASRLYNEQFF.